The 26 T cell receptor beta chains below all came from one sample that was sequenced in a study of Ad26.COV2.S vaccination and SARS-CoV-2 variants. Sequencing was performed with immunoSEQ multiplex PCR; in TCRdb, only in-frame clones are kept and a portion is missing. This sample yields approximately 420,000 clones, of which about 88% are seen a single time; around 3.4% belongs to the top ten. As to treatment: some 19 received Ad26.COV2.S at low or high dose, single or two shots; 5 received placebo; per-sample allocation not given. The study sampled participants on day 63 after the first vaccine or placebo injection. The source was peripheral blood, collected in a trial of Ad26.COV2.S vaccine versus placebo. The receptors derive from a person aged 18-65 years who received the Ad26.COV2.S COVID-19 vaccine or a placebo.

This chain connects TRBV7-9 to TRBJ2-1; D is undetermined. The CDR3 is 12 amino acids. The ends were cut back, 5 bases at V and 7 bases at J, with 9 bases in the middle. CDR1 and CDR2 (germline): SEHNR, FQNEAQ (reference sequence). CDR3 amino acids: CASSQVHNEQFF. The CDR3 region has the DNA TGTGCCAGCAGCCAAGTCCATAATGAGCAGTTCTTC.

The chain carries TRBV10-3 and TRBJ1-2; D uncertain. CDR3 length: 13 amino acids. Germline V gives CDR1 ENHRY, CDR2 SYGVKD. V gave up 2 bases and J gave up 8 bases, with 12 bases separating them. In nucleotides, the CDR3 is TGTGCCATCAGTGAGGGGGTAGTAGGCGGCTACACCTTC. It is translated as CAISEGVVGGYTF.

As concerns this clone: At one of its ends the junction is not consistent with the germline gene, which may arise from a read error. This sequence joins TRBV27 and TRBJ1-2; TRBD1 aligns across 7 bases. Germline V gene data show CDR1 as MNHEY and CDR2 as SMNVEV (reference sequence). This CDR3 is built from 14 residues. The CDR3 protein is CVSSPGGGGSGYTF. Here the CDR3 DNA reads TGTGTCAGCAGTCCCGGAGGGGGCGGAAGTGGCTACACCTTC.

The chain recombines TRBV30 with TRBJ2-7; D is undetermined. Germline CDR1 is GTSNPN and CDR2 is SVGIG (reference sequence). The CDR3 spans 14 residues. Between the trimmed V and J ends, which lost 4 bases and 2 bases, there was a span of 15 bases. For the CDR3, the DNA is TGTGCCTGGACCTCTAGGACGCGAGCCTACGAGCAGTACTTC. Amino acid sequence: CAWTSRTRAYEQYF.

This clone was observed once. Here the CDR3 DNA reads TGCAGTGCTAGTACAGAGAACACTGAAGCTTTCTTT. Its translation: CSASTENTEAFF. V is TRBV20-1 and J is TRBJ1-1; D not certain. This CDR3 is 12 amino acids long. V gave up 3 bases and J gave up 1 base, with 6 bases separating them. The germline V gene has CDR1 DFQATT and CDR2 SNEGSKA (reference sequence).

The gene calls are TRBV6-2 or TRBV6-3 and TRBJ2-6, with D perhaps TRBD2 (6 bases). The V end was cut by 5 bases, the J end by 8 bases, with 16 bases between. The germline V gene has CDR1 MNHEY and CDR2 SVGEGT. CDR3 size: 15 residues. This chain's CDR3 is CASSTSGVWTNVLTF. The CDR3 DNA reads as TGTGCCAGCAGTACCTCGGGGGTTTGGACCAACGTCCTGACTTTC.

Comment on this clone: The sample contains more than one DNA sequence encoding this CDR3. This chain uses TRBV3-1 (or the pseudogene TRBV3-2) with TRBJ1-3; TRBD1 might be the D (5 bases). In germline, CDR1 is LGHDT, CDR2 YNNKEL (reference sequence). V was clipped by 2 bases and J by 1 base, with 6 bases between them. The CDR3 has 14 residues. The CDR3 here is CASSQQGSGNTIYF. DNA of the CDR3: TGTGCCAGCAGCCAACAGGGATCTGGAAACACCATATATTTT.

This chain uses TRBV2 with TRBJ2-7; no definite D call. Germline assignment: CDR1 SNHLY and CDR2 FYNNEI. This CDR3 has 11 residues. V lost 5 bases and J lost 4, with 6 bases in between. CDR3 region: CASSITYEQYF. In DNA, the CDR3 is TGTGCCAGCAGTATAACATACGAGCAGTACTTC. The complete variable domain, with remaining parts taken from reference TRBV2 and TRBJ2-7, reads EPEVTQTPSHQVTQMGQEVILRCVPISNHLYFYWYRQILGQKVEFLVSFYNNEISEKSEIFDDQFSVERPDGSNFTLKIRSTKLEDSAMYFCASSITYEQYFGPGTRLTVT.

This chain joins TRBV28 and TRBJ1-6; D is perhaps TRBD1 (5 bases). The CDR3 consists of 13 residues. Trimming took 4 bases from V and 15 from J, leaving 16 bases between them. Germline CDR1 MDHEN, CDR2 SYDVKM. CDR3: CASSSDSLRILHF. The CDR3 nucleotides read TGTGCCAGCAGTTCCGACAGCCTTCGGATCCTCCACTTT. The whole variable domain, filled in from reference TRBV28 and TRBJ1-6, reads DVKVTQSSRYLVKRTGEKVFLECVQDMDHENMFWYRQDPGLGLRLIYFSYDVKMKEKGDIPEGYSVSREKKERFSLILESASTNQTSMYLCASSSDSLRILHFGNGTRLTVT.

This sequence joins TRBV6-5 and TRBJ2-2, with D uncertain. Germline CDR1 reads MNHEY; CDR2 reads SVGAGI. This CDR3 has 15 residues. The germline V and J ends were trimmed by 8 bases and 7 bases, with 20 bases remaining between them. CDR3 bases: TGTGCCAGCGGGTCCGCAGGCTCCCTGAACGGGGAGCTGTTTTTT. This sequence encodes CASGSAGSLNGELFF.

The V call is TRBV6-1, the J call TRBJ2-5; D remains unclear. This CDR3 spans 12 amino acids. The V and J ends lost 3 bases and 4 bases respectively, with 6 bases between them. Germline values: CDR1 MNHNS, CDR2 SASEGT. For the CDR3, the DNA is TGTGCCAGCAGTGAGACCCGAGAGACCCAGTACTTC. Residues: CASSETRETQYF.

The rearrangement joins TRBV5-8 to TRBJ1-3; 7 nucleotides agree with TRBD1. CDR3 length: 15 amino acids. Losses at the gene ends were 2 bases for V and 2 bases for J; bases not matched to a gene: 4. Germline loops: CDR1 SGHTS, CDR2 YDEGEE. The CDR3 reads CASSFVGGTGNTIYF. In DNA form, the CDR3 reads TGTGCCAGCAGCTTCGTAGGGGGCACTGGAAACACCATATATTTT. Based on the CDR3 plus reference TRBV5-8 and TRBJ1-3, the full variable domain is EAGVTQSPTHLIKTRGQQATLRCSPISGHTSVYWYQQALGLGLQFLLWYDEGEERNRGNFPPRFSGRQFPNYSSELNVNALELEDSALYLCASSFVGGTGNTIYFGEGSWLTVV.

CDR3 coding DNA: TGTGCCAGCACCCCCATTGCTGCCAGGGCTCTGTTTTTT. Protein sequence: CASTPIAARALFF. V is TRBV7-9 and J is TRBJ1-4; D may be TRBD1 (5 bases). The CDR3 length is 13 residues. V lost 7 bases to trimming and J lost 14 bases, with 20 bases between them. Germline values: CDR1 SEHNR, CDR2 FQNEAQ (reference sequence).

V usage is TRBV4-1 and J usage is TRBJ2-3, with a weak D call TRBD2 (5 bases). Germline CDR1 reads MGHRA; CDR2 reads YSYEKL. This CDR3 spans 15 amino acids. Trimming removed 4 bases from V and 2 bases from J, with 13 bases in between. The CDR3 bases are TGCGCCAGCAGCCTCGGGGAAGGGATCACAGATACGCAGTATTTT. Translated: CASSLGEGITDTQYF.

This clone was found once. The CDR3 loop reads CATSAGENEQFF. Written as DNA, the CDR3 is TGTGCCACCAGTGCTGGGGAGAATGAGCAGTTCTTC. The chain uses TRBV24-1 and TRBJ2-1; TRBD2 might be the D (5 bases). V shed 5 bases and J shed 7 bases, with 8 bases lying between them. CDR1 KGHDR and CDR2 SFDVKD come from the germline V gene. The length of the CDR3 is 12 residues.

V gene TRBV2 combines with J gene TRBJ2-5, with 8 nucleotides matching TRBD1. From germline, CDR1 is SNHLY and CDR2 FYNNEI. V was pared by 6 bases and J by 1 base, with 7 bases of the junction left unmatched. CDR3 size: 15 residues. The CDR3 loop reads CASRQTGAIQETQYF. In DNA, the CDR3 is TGTGCCAGCAGGCAGACAGGGGCCATCCAAGAGACCCAGTACTTC. The whole variable domain, filled in from reference TRBV2 and TRBJ2-5, reads EPEVTQTPSHQVTQMGQEVILRCVPISNHLYFYWYRQILGQKVEFLVSFYNNEISEKSEIFDDQFSVERPDGSNFTLKIRSTKLEDSAMYFCASRQTGAIQETQYFGPGTRLLVL.

The chain employs TRBV19 and TRBJ2-3, with D perhaps being TRBD1 or TRBD2 (5 bases each). V was trimmed by 3 bases and J by 3 bases, leaving 16 bases between them. Germline assignment: CDR1 LNHDA and CDR2 SQIVND (reference sequence). CDR3 length: 16 residues. The CDR3: CASSIEGRGGTDTQYF. DNA for the CDR3: TGTGCCAGTAGTATTGAGGGAAGGGGCGGAACAGATACGCAGTATTTT.

This clone has more than one count but fewer than ten. The chain employs TRBV6-5 and TRBJ2-7; 9 bases agree with TRBD1. Per germline, CDR1 MNHEY and CDR2 SVGAGI. The trim removed 11 bases at V and 5 bases at J, leaving 13 bases unmatched. The CDR3 loop spans 14 amino acids. This CDR3 reads CASRDRESAHEQYF. CDR3 sequence (DNA): TGTGCCTCCCGGGACAGGGAATCCGCCCACGAGCAGTACTTC.

The V call is TRBV7-2, the J call TRBJ1-5; D remains unclear. This CDR3 spans 14 amino acids. Germline assignment: CDR1 SGHTA and CDR2 FQGNSA. Trimming removed 4 bases from V and 1 base from J, with 8 bases in between. CDR3 sequence: CASSSPGSNQPQHF. CDR3 in DNA: TGTGCCAGCAGCTCCCCCGGAAGCAATCAGCCCCAGCATTTT. Looking up the rest from reference TRBV7-2 and TRBJ1-5 gives the full variable domain: GAGVSQSPSNKVTEKGKDVELRCDPISGHTALYWYRQSLGQGLEFLIYFQGNSAPDKSGLPSDRFSAERTGGSVSTLTIQRTQQEDSAVYLCASSSPGSNQPQHFGDGTRLSIL.

J is TRBJ2-5 and V is TRBV24-1; TRBD2 matches at 13 bases. Germline assignment: CDR1 KGHDR and CDR2 SFDVKD. The CDR3 is 17 residues long. J was trimmed by 7 bases and V by 0 bases; bases with no gene match: 7. The DNA for the CDR3 is TGTGCCACCAGTGATTTGGAGCCGGGACTAGCGGGGTCGACCCAGTACTTC. As protein: CATSDLEPGLAGSTQYF.

The chain links TRBV10-3 to TRBJ1-1; D not resolved. The germline V gene encodes CDR1 ENHRY and CDR2 SYGVKD. The CDR3 totals 13 residues. V dropped 11 bases and J dropped 0 bases, with 13 bases sitting between them. CDR3 region: CAVTPGMNTEAFF. DNA of the CDR3: TGTGCCGTGACGCCGGGGATGAACACTGAAGCTTTCTTT.

The chain carries TRBV7-9 and TRBJ1-1, with D perhaps matching TRBD1 (5 bases). The CDR3 covers 17 residues. Germline CDR1 reads SEHNR; CDR2 reads FQNEAQ (reference sequence). Trimming shortened V by 2 bases and J by 1 base, and 17 bases separated the two germline ends. As DNA, the CDR3 is TGTGCCAGCAGCTTATTGAGGGGCAAACTACAGAACACTGAAGCTTTCTTT. Translation: CASSLLRGKLQNTEAFF.

The chain is built from TRBV4-1 and TRBJ1-2; D is unresolved. Germline V gene lookup returns CDR1 MGHRA and CDR2 YSYEKL. The length of the CDR3 is 11 residues. V was trimmed by 0 bases and J by 5 bases, leaving 1 base between them. CDR3 in amino acids: CASSQDYGYTF. The DNA for the CDR3 is TGCGCCAGCAGCCAAGATTATGGCTACACCTTC.

This clone was counted a single time. The chain joins TRBV18 to TRBJ1-4; 9 bases match TRBD1. Germline V gives CDR1 KGHSH, CDR2 LQKENI. CDR3 length: 14 amino acids. The J segment lost 7 bases and the V segment lost 3 bases, leaving 3 bases of the junction unmatched. The chain's CDR3 is CASSPDRGSEKLFF. The CDR3 coding sequence is TGTGCCAGCTCACCCGACAGGGGGAGTGAAAAACTGTTTTTT.

The V call is TRBV12-3 or TRBV12-4, the J call TRBJ2-3; tentatively, D is TRBD2 (6 bases). The CDR3 spans 13 residues. V gave up 7 bases and J gave up 5 bases, with 13 bases separating them. CDR3 protein: CASTSRGGDTQYF. CDR3 coding DNA: TGTGCCAGCACCTCAAGGGGAGGAGATACGCAGTATTTT.

The chain couples TRBV2 to TRBJ2-3; D call uncertain. CDR1 SNHLY and CDR2 FYNNEI come from the germline V gene. Trimming shortened V by 6 bases and J by 2 bases, and 9 bases separated the two germline ends. The CDR3 length is 13 residues. This CDR3 is CASRKDITDTQYF. Written as DNA, the CDR3 is TGTGCCAGCAGGAAGGATATCACAGATACGCAGTATTTT.